The 9 T cell receptor beta chains presented below share a single source sample, sequenced in a study of CD8 T cells in ankylosing spondylitis. These TCRs are of unknown antigen specificity. Findings and caveats of the study: Several highly homologous variants formed a TCR beta motif that appeared characteristic of ankylosing spondylitis blood.

TCRdb passed the 5' RACE reads through MiXCR, listing each CDR3 protein once. The repertoire holds hundreds of thousands of distinct CDR3 sequences, with more than 9.5% as singletons. The specimen was blood, either unsorted or a sorted T cell fraction (not recorded which). The receptors derive from a male donor with ankylosing spondylitis.

The chain combines TRBV11-2 with TRBJ2-1; TRBD1 aligns across 9 bases. The trim removed 4 bases at V and 7 bases at J, leaving 14 bases unmatched. Per germline, CDR1 SGHAT and CDR2 FQNNGV. This CDR3 contains 17 residues. CDR3 sequence reads: CASSSPPGQGILNEQFF. DNA for the CDR3: TGTGCCAGCAGCTCTCCCCCCGGACAGGGGATACTGAATGAGCAGTTCTTC. The whole variable domain, remainder taken from reference TRBV11-2 and TRBJ2-1, is EAGVAQSPRYKIIEKRQSVAFWCNPISGHATLYWYQQILGQGPKLLIQFQNNGVVDDSQLPKDRFSAERLKGVDSTLKIQPAKLEDSAVYLCASSSPPGQGILNEQFFGPGTRLTVL.

V is TRBV3-1 and J is TRBJ1-3; 8 bases line up with TRBD1. J was trimmed by 1 base and V by 6 bases; bases with no gene match: 8. The CDR3 covers 16 residues. Germline assignment: CDR1 LGHDT and CDR2 YNNKEL (reference sequence). The CDR3 sequence: CASSQGARGSGNTIYF. The CDR3 region has the DNA TGTGCCAGCAGTCAGGGGGCTCGGGGATCTGGAAACACCATATATTTT.

The chain couples TRBV27 to TRBJ2-1; the match to TRBD2 covers 7 bases. There are 11 residues in the CDR3. CDR1 is MNHEY and CDR2 is SMNVEV in the germline V gene (reference sequence). The V gene end was trimmed by 6 bases and the J gene end by 9 bases; junction bases not matched to a gene: 2. CDR3: CASRTGGEQFF. The CDR3 DNA follows: TGTGCCAGCAGAACGGGAGGTGAGCAGTTCTTC.

This clonotype has a handful of counts. V is TRBV15 and J is TRBJ2-4, with 9 bases matching TRBD1. V shed 5 bases, J shed 5 bases, and the junction held 7 bases outside the gene matches. CDR1 is LNHNV and CDR2 is YYDKDF in the germline V gene (reference sequence). CDR3 size: 15 residues. The CDR3 reads CATSRGQGIENIQYF. CDR3 bases: TGTGCCACCAGCCGGGGACAGGGAATCGAAAACATTCAGTACTTC. The full variable domain, in which reference TRBV15 and TRBJ2-4 provide the parts outside the CDR3, is DAMVIQNPRYQVTQFGKPVTLSCSQTLNHNVMYWYQQKSSQAPKLLFHYYDKDFNNEADTPDNFQSRRPNTSFCFLDIRSPGLGDTAMYLCATSRGQGIENIQYFGAGTRLSVL.

This chain joins TRBV9 and TRBJ2-5; tentative D call: TRBD1 (6 bases). V was cut by 6 bases and J by 9 bases, with 30 bases left in between. Germline CDR1 is SGDLS and CDR2 is YYNGEE. The CDR3 contains 17 residues. The CDR3 nucleotides read TGTGCCAGCATTGAGGACAGCCAATCCCAAGCGTCCGAACCCCAGTACTTC. It translates to CASIEDSQSQASEPQYF.

This clonotype appeared a few times. The chain carries TRBV21-1 and TRBJ1-3. TRBV21-1 counts as a pseudogene. There are 16 residues in the CDR3. The CDR3 DNA sequence: TGTGCCAGCAGCAAATACGAGGTCCGAATTGATAACACCATATATTTT. Its translation is CASSKYEVRIDNTIYF.

At least ten counts were recorded for this clonotype. This chain joins TRBV20-1 and TRBJ2-1; D uncertain. Per germline, CDR1 DFQATT and CDR2 SNEGSKA (reference sequence). V dropped 5 bases and J dropped 5 bases, with 4 bases sitting between them. There are 10 residues in the CDR3. The chain's CDR3 is CSALDNEQFF. The CDR3 DNA is TGCAGTGCTTTGGACAATGAGCAGTTCTTC.

This rearrangement joins TRBV6-1 to TRBJ2-1, with TRBD2 matching over 8 bases. Germline-derived CDR1 and CDR2 are MNHNS and SASEGT. This CDR3 is built from 16 residues. The ends lost 6 bases at V and 8 bases at J; junction bases unmatched: 15. The CDR3 spells CASSFPGTSQFDEQFF. CDR3 sequence (DNA): TGTGCCAGCAGCTTTCCCGGGACTAGTCAATTCGATGAGCAGTTCTTC.

This clonotype was recorded a few times. The rearrangement uses TRBV29-1 and TRBJ2-3, with TRBD1 matching 7 bases. Germline CDR1 SQVTM, CDR2 ANQGSEA. The CDR3 extends over 13 amino acids. V lost 3 bases to trimming and J lost 4 bases; unmatched junction nucleotides: 4. The CDR3, as DNA: TGCAGCGTTGACCTGACAGGGTCAGATACGCAGTATTTT. Its translation is CSVDLTGSDTQYF.